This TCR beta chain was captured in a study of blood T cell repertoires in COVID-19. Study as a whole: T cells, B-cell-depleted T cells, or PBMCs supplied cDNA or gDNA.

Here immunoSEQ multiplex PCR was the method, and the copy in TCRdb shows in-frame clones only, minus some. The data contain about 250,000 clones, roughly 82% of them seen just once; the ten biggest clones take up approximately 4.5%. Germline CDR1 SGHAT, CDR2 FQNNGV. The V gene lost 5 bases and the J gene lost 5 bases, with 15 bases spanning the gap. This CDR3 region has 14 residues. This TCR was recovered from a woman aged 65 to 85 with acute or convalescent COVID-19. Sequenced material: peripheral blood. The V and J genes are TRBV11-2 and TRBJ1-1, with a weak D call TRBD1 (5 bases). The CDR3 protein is CASSPRAQGTEAFF. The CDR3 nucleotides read TGTGCCAGCAGCCCGAGAGCTCAGGGAACTGAAGCTTTCTTT.